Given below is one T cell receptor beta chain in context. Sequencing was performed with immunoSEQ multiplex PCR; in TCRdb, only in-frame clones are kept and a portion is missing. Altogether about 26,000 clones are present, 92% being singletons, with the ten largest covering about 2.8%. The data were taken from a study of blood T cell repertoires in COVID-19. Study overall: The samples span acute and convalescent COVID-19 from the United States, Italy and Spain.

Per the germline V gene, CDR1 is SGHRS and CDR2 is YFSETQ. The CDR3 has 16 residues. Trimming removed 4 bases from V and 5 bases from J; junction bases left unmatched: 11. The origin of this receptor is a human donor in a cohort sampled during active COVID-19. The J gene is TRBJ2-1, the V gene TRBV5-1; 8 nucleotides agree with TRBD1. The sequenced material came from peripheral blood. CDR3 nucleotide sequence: TGCGCCAGCAGCGACCGGGGGACAGGACCGAACAATGAGCAGTTCTTC. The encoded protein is CASSDRGTGPNNEQFF.